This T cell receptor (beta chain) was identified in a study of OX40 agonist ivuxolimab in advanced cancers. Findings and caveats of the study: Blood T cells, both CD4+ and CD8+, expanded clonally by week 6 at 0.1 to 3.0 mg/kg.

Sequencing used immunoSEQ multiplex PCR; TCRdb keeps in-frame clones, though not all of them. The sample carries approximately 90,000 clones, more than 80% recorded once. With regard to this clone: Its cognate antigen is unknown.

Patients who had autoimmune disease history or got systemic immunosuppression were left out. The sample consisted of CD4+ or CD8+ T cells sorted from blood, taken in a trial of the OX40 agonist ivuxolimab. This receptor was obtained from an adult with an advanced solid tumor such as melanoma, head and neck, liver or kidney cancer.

CDR3 sequence reads: CASSLGLAGVRETQYF. The CDR3 DNA sequence: TGTGCCAGCAGCTTGGGGCTAGCGGGAGTAAGGGAGACCCAGTACTTC. This rearrangement joins TRBV7-9 to TRBJ2-5; 10 bases match TRBD2. V gave up 3 bases and J gave up 5 bases; unmatched junction bases: 9. The CDR3 sequence is 16 residues long. Germline lookup yields CDR1 SEHNR and CDR2 FQNEAQ (reference sequence).